A selection of T cell receptor beta chains follows, all from one sample in a study of blood T cell repertoires in COVID-19. The repertoire was sequenced with immunoSEQ multiplex PCR; TCRdb's copy has only in-frame clones and lacks some. The profile shows nearly 350,000 clones, 87% of them singletons. The sequencing sample was made of PBMCs or T cells enriched from blood (not recorded which). These receptors came from a woman aged 25-40 years who had recovered from COVID-19. The CDR3 runs from the conserved cysteine through the conserved F or W.

V gene	J gene	CDR3 protein
TRBV1	TRBJ2-1	CTSSQVSERDNEQFF
TRBV2	TRBJ2-7	CASSTAPRGEQYF
TRBV11-3	TRBJ2-1	CASSLGRASDEQFF
TRBV2	TRBJ2-7	CASTTGSSYEQYF
TRBV6-1	TRBJ1-2	CASSEGQGAGVSYGYTF
TRBV14	TRBJ1-2	CASSHGTGGLGGYTF
TRBV7-9	TRBJ2-1	CASSRGGRQFF
TRBV9	TRBJ2-1	CASSVDPPGGLGNEQFF
TRBV5-1	TRBJ2-5	CASSLETGVETQYF
TRBV5-1	TRBJ2-3	CASSFRTSGGQGDTQYF
TRBV28	TRBJ2-7	CASSWGQNYEQYF
TRBV19	TRBJ1-1	CASSIQANTEAFF
TRBV18	TRBJ2-7	CASSPSQGTSWEQYF
TRBV19	TRBJ1-1	CASRSEGTNEAFF
TRBV12-3/TRBV12-4	TRBJ2-7	CASSEGQARFF
TRBV9	TRBJ1-5	CASSPGTVGNQPQHF